A selection of T cell receptor beta chains follows, all from one sample in a study of blood T cell repertoires in COVID-19. Measured with immunoSEQ multiplex PCR; TCRdb has only the in-frame clones, and not every one. The data show roughly 370,000 clones, around nine tenths seen once. The specimen was PBMCs or T cells enriched from blood (not recorded which). Every receptor here comes from a woman aged 45 to 65 who had recovered from COVID-19. CDR3s include the opening cysteine and the closing phenylalanine or tryptophan. The D gene is left open where the match is weak. Some rows have no size entry. The others give once, few or many, or a class for an expanded clone.

V: TRBV2; size: .; D: .; J: TRBJ1-5; DNA: TGTGCCAGCACTAGGAGCAATCAGCCCCAGCATTTT; CDR3: CASTRSNQPQHF
V: TRBV5-5; size: .; D: TRBD1; J: TRBJ1-5; DNA: TGTGCCAGCAGCTTGGAACAGGGACAGGGTCAGCCCCAGCATTTT; CDR3: CASSLEQGQGQPQHF
V: TRBV7-9; size: .; D: .; J: TRBJ1-2; DNA: TGTGCCAGCAGCTCAACAGGGCTCTATGGCTACACCTTC; CDR3: CASSSTGLYGYTF
V: TRBV6-5; size: .; D: .; J: TRBJ1-6; DNA: TGTGCCAGCAGTTACTCGGAGCCAGTCTATAATTCACCCCTCCACTTT; CDR3: CASSYSEPVYNSPLHF
V: TRBV7-2; size: few; D: .; J: TRBJ2-5; DNA: TGTGCCAGCAGCTTAGTTCGTGGGGGCGGTCAAGAGACCCAGTACTTC; CDR3: CASSLVRGGGQETQYF
V: TRBV27; size: .; D: .; J: TRBJ2-7; DNA: TGTGCCAGCAGTCCTAATCACACCCCAGGCTACGAGCAGTACTTC; CDR3: CASSPNHTPGYEQYF
V: TRBV28; size: .; D: .; J: TRBJ1-1; DNA: TGTGCCAGCAGAACGACAGCAATGAACACTGAAGCTTTCTTT; CDR3: CASRTTAMNTEAFF
V: TRBV28; size: .; D: .; J: TRBJ1-1; DNA: TGTGCCAGCAGTGAAAACAGGGTGACTGAAGCTTTCTTT; CDR3: CASSENRVTEAFF
V: TRBV27; size: .; D: TRBD2; J: TRBJ2-1; DNA: TGTGCCAGCAGCCCCCAGTTAGCGGGGCTTAATGAGCAGTTCTTC; CDR3: CASSPQLAGLNEQFF
V: TRBV4-1; size: .; D: .; J: TRBJ1-1; DNA: TGCGCCAGCAGCCAGATACAGGGAGTCGAAGCTTTCTTT; CDR3: CASSQIQGVEAFF
V: TRBV11-3; size: .; D: TRBD2; J: TRBJ2-1; DNA: TGTGCCAGCAGCTTAGGCATTAGCGGGGACAATGAGCAGTTCTTC; CDR3: CASSLGISGDNEQFF
V: TRBV7-9; size: .; D: .; J: TRBJ1-1; DNA: TGTGCCAGCAGCAAGAGCCCTGAAGCTTTCTTT; CDR3: CASSKSPEAFF